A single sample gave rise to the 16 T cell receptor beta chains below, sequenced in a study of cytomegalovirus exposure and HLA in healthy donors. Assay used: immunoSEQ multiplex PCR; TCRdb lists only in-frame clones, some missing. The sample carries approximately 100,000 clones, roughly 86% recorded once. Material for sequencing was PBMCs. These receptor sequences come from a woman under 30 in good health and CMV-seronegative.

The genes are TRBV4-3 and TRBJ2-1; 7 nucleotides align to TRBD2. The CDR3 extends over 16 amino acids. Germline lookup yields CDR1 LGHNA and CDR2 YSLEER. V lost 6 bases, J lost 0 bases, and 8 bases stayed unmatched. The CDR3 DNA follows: TGCGCCAGCAGTCAGAATAGCGGGTTCTCCTACAATGAGCAGTTCTTC. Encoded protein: CASSQNSGFSYNEQFF.

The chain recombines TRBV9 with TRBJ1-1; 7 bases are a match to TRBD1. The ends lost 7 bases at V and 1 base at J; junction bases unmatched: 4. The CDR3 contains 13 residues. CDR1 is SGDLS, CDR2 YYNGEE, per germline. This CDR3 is CASSGGANTEAFF. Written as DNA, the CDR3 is TGTGCCAGCTCAGGGGGTGCGAACACTGAAGCTTTCTTT.

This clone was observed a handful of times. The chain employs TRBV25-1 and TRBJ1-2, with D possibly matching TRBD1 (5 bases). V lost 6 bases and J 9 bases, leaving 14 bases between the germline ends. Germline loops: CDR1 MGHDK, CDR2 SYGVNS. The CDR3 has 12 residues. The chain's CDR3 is CASRPRKGSYTF. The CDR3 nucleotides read TGTGCCAGCAGACCGAGAAAGGGGAGCTACACCTTC.

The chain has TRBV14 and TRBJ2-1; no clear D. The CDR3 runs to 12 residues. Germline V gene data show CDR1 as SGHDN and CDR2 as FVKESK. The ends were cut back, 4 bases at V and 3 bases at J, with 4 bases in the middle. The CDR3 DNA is TGTGCCAGCAGCCTTCTCTACAATGAGCAGTTCTTC. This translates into CASSLLYNEQFF.

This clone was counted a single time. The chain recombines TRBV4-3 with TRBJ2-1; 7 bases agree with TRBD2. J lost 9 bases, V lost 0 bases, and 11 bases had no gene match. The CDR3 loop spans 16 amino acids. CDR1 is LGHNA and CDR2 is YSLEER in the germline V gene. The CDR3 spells CASSQDRLASYPEQFF. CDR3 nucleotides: TGCGCCAGCAGCCAAGACAGACTAGCTTCCTACCCTGAGCAGTTCTTC.

Written as DNA, the CDR3 is TGTGCCAGTAATCGGGGGATCAATAGCAATCAGCCCCAGCATTTT. It specifies CASNRGINSNQPQHF. The rearrangement uses TRBV19 and TRBJ1-5; D is possibly TRBD1 (5 bases). The V and J ends lost 7 bases and 0 bases respectively, with 13 bases between them. This CDR3 has 15 amino acids. In germline, CDR1 is LNHDA, CDR2 SQIVND (reference sequence).

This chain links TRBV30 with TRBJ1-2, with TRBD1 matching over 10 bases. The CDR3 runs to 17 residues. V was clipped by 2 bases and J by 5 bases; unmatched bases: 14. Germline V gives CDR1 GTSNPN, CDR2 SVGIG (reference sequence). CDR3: CAWSPPGTGALFYGYTF. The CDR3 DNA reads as TGTGCCTGGAGTCCGCCCGGGACAGGGGCCCTCTTTTATGGCTACACCTTC.

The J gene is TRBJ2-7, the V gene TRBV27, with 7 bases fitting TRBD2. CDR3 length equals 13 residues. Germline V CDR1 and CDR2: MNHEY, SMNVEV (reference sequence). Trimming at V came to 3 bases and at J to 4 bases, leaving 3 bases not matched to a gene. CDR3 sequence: CASSLGEGYEQYF. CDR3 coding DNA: TGTGCCAGCAGTTTGGGGGAGGGGTACGAGCAGTACTTC.

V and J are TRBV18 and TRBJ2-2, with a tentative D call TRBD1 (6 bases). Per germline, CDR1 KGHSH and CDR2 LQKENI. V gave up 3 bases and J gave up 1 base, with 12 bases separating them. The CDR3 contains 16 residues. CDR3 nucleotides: TGTGCCAGCTCACCCCAATCGACAGGGAACACCGGGGAGCTGTTTTTT. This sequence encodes CASSPQSTGNTGELFF. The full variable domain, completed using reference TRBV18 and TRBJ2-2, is NAGVMQNPRHLVRRRGQEARLRCSPMKGHSHVYWYRQLPEEGLKFMVYLQKENIIDESGMPKERFSAEFPKEGPSILRIQQVVRGDSAAYFCASSPQSTGNTGELFFGEGSRLTVL.

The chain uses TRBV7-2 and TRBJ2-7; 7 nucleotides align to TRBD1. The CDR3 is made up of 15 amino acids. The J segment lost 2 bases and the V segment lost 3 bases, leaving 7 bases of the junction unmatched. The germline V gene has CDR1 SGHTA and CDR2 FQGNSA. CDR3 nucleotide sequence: TGTGCCAGCAGCTTCCGGACAGGTGGGACCTACGAGCAGTACTTC. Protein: CASSFRTGGTYEQYF.

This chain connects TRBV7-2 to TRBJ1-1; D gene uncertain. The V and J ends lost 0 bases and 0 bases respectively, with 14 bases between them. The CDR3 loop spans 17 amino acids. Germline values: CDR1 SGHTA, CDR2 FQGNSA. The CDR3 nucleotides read TGTGCCAGCAGCTTAGCTCGATCGGGGAAAATGAACACTGAAGCTTTCTTT. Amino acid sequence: CASSLARSGKMNTEAFF.

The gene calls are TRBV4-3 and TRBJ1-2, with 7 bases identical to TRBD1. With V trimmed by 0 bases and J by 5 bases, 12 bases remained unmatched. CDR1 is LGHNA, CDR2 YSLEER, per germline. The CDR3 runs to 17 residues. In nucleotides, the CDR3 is TGCGCCAGCAGCCAAGAAAACAGGGGTCCTGAAAGGTATGGCTACACCTTC. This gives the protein CASSQENRGPERYGYTF.

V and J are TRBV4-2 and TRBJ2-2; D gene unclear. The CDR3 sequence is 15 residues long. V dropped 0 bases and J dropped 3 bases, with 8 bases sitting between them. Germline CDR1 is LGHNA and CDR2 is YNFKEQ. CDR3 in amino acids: CASSQDRTHTGELFF. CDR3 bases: TGTGCCAGCAGCCAAGATAGAACCCACACCGGGGAGCTGTTTTTT.

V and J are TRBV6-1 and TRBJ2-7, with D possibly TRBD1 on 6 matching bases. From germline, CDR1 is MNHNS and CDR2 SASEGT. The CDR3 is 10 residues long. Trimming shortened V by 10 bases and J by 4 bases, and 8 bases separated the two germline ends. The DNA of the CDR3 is TGTGCCACGGACAGTTACGAGCAGTACTTC. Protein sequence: CATDSYEQYF.

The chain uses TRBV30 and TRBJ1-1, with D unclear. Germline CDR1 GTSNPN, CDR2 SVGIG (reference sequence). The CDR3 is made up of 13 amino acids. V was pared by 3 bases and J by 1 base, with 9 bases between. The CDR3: CAWRITENTEAFF. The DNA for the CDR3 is TGTGCCTGGAGAATAACAGAGAACACTGAAGCTTTCTTT.

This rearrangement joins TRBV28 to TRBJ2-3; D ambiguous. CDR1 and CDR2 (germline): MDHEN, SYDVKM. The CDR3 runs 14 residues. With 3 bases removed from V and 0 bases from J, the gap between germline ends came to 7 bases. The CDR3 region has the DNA TGTGCCAGCAGTTTGGTTCAGAGCACAGATACGCAGTATTTT. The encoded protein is CASSLVQSTDTQYF.